Each of the 10 T cell receptor beta chains below was sequenced from the same sample in a study of T cell repertoires in cytomegalovirus infection. In TCRdb, the reads were re-called with MiXCR into one record per CDR3 protein. The profile shows about 100,000 distinct CDR3 sequences, under 25% of them singletons. The sample consisted of CD8+ T cells from PBMCs. These receptors came from a human donor in good health (CMV status not recorded). Some clones in this sample may be carry-over from other donors' samples.

This clonotype was seen a handful of times. V is TRBV9 and J is TRBJ2-2; 13 nucleotides agree with TRBD2. V was clipped by 4 bases and J by 4 bases; unmatched bases: 7. CDR3 length: 17 amino acids. Germline CDR1 and CDR2: SGDLS and YYNGEE. CDR3: CASSLTGTSGTTGELFF. CDR3 nucleotides: TGTGCCAGCAGCCTAACCGGGACTAGCGGGACCACCGGGGAGCTGTTTTTT.

To note about this clonotype: Germline is not matched at one junction end, which may reflect a read error. The chain carries TRBV11-2 and TRBJ2-7; 8 nucleotides align to TRBD2. This CDR3 has 16 amino acids. Germline loops: CDR1 SGHAT, CDR2 FQNNGV. As DNA, the CDR3 is TGTGCCAGCAGATTAGAAGGCGGGGGGTCCTCCTACGAGCAGTACTTC. It yields the protein CASRLEGGGSSYEQYF.

The chain has TRBV9 and TRBJ2-1; D is uncertain. CDR1 and CDR2 (germline): SGDLS, YYNGEE. The CDR3 has 14 amino acids. Trimming removed 0 bases at V and 8 bases at J, with 12 bases between. The CDR3 here is CASSVVSMGDEQFF. In DNA form, the CDR3 reads TGTGCCAGCAGCGTAGTCTCTATGGGCGATGAGCAGTTCTTC.

This clonotype was seen repeatedly, ten times or more. The V and J genes are TRBV7-9 and TRBJ2-7, with TRBD2 as a possible D gene (5 bases). Germline CDR1 and CDR2: SEHNR and FQNEAQ (reference sequence). This CDR3 comprises 14 residues. Deletions cut 3 bases from V and 2 bases from J, with 11 bases between. CDR3 sequence reads: CASSLASSTYEQYF. The CDR3 DNA reads as TGTGCCAGCAGCTTGGCTAGCTCTACCTACGAGCAGTACTTC.

Only a few counts were recorded for this clonotype. The CDR3 bases are TGCGCCAGCAGCTTGGAGGGACCCCCCTACGAGCAGTACTTC. Its translation: CASSLEGPPYEQYF. The rearrangement links TRBV5-1 to TRBJ2-7; tentatively, D is TRBD1 or TRBD2 (5 bases each). CDR3 size: 14 residues. Germline V lookup: CDR1 SGHRS, CDR2 YFSETQ. The V gene lost 0 bases and the J gene lost 2 bases, with 9 bases spanning the gap.

This clonotype came up a few times. V usage is TRBV12-3 or TRBV12-4 and J usage is TRBJ1-4; 7 nucleotides match TRBD1. The length of the CDR3 is 14 residues. J gave up 1 base and V 6 bases, and 2 bases lay outside the gene matches. The CDR3 nucleotides are TGTGCCAGCAGACACAGGGGAACTAATGAAAAACTGTTTTTT. Translated: CASRHRGTNEKLFF.

V is TRBV29-1 and J is TRBJ1-2; TRBD1 aligns across 11 bases. With 3 bases clipped from V and 3 bases from J, the junction kept 6 bases outside the gene matches. Germline CDR1 and CDR2: SQVTM and ANQGSEA. This CDR3 region has 15 residues. The CDR3 DNA reads as TGCAGCGTTGACCGGGACAGGGGGTTAGACTATGGCTACACCTTC. Its translation: CSVDRDRGLDYGYTF.

This clonotype was detected a few times. This chain links TRBV7-9 with TRBJ1-5; 7 bases map to TRBD1. The V and J ends lost 5 bases and 5 bases, in that order; junction bases with no gene match: 12. Germline CDR1 SEHNR, CDR2 FQNEAQ (reference sequence). The CDR3 is 16 residues long. CDR3 region: CASSPHWAGGDQPQHF. CDR3 bases: TGTGCCAGCAGCCCCCACTGGGCAGGGGGGGATCAGCCCCAGCATTTT.

This clonotype was detected many times. This chain joins TRBV7-2 and TRBJ2-5; D might be TRBD1 (5 bases). CDR3 size: 13 residues. Trimming cost V 6 bases and J 2 bases, with 10 bases left between them. The V gene's germline CDR1 is SGHTA and CDR2 FQGNSA. The CDR3 is CASRPGSQETQYF. In DNA, the CDR3 is TGTGCCAGCAGACCAGGGTCACAAGAGACCCAGTACTTC.

The chain recombines TRBV6-2 or TRBV6-3 with TRBJ1-1; 7 nucleotides agree with TRBD1. The CDR3 covers 15 residues. Germline V gene data show CDR1 as MNHEY and CDR2 as SVGEGT. The trim removed 7 bases at V and 4 bases at J, leaving 12 bases unmatched. The DNA for the CDR3 is TGTGCCAGCACCCAAGGGGGCAGGGCAGCCACTGAAGCTTTCTTT. Protein product: CASTQGGRAATEAFF.